What follows are 3 T cell receptor beta chains derived from one specimen sequenced in a study of radiation and T cells in renal cell carcinoma. Generated by immunoSEQ multiplex PCR, the TCRdb table keeps only in-frame clones and is missing some. The sample has roughly 53,000 clones, 83% seen once. Time point defined: baseline pretreatment blood. Treatment noted: 15 Gy SBRT to primary tumor, nephrectomy 4 weeks later. This specimen consisted of blood, obtained from a patient whose treatment included radiotherapy and nephrectomy. These receptors all come from an older woman with renal cell carcinoma.

The gene calls are TRBV7-2 and TRBJ2-1; the match to TRBD2 covers 7 bases. This CDR3 contains 16 residues. With V trimmed by 4 bases and J by 2 bases, 8 bases remained unmatched. Germline lookup yields CDR1 SGHTA and CDR2 FQGNSA. CDR3 nucleotides: TGTGCCAGCAGCTCGACCGGGACTACTACCTACAATGAGCAGTTCTTC. Translated: CASSSTGTTTYNEQFF.

The chain is built from TRBV6-5 and TRBJ1-1; perhaps TRBD1 as D (6 bases). V lost 7 bases and J lost 4, with 16 bases in between. In germline, CDR1 is MNHEY, CDR2 SVGAGI. This CDR3 comprises 14 residues. CDR3 sequence: CASINRRGTTEAFF. Written as DNA, the CDR3 is TGTGCCAGCATCAACCGCAGGGGAACCACTGAAGCTTTCTTT.

The rearrangement uses TRBV7-2 and TRBJ2-4; D possibly corresponds to TRBD2 (6 bases). V shed 5 bases and J shed 6 bases, with 20 bases lying between them. This CDR3 is built from 16 residues. Germline CDR1 reads SGHTA; CDR2 reads FQGNSA. DNA for the CDR3: TGTGCCAGCAGCCCCAACCTCCGGGACTCGGTAAACATTCAGTACTTC. Its translation is CASSPNLRDSVNIQYF.